These 19 T cell receptor beta chains share one sample of origin, sequenced in a study of blood T cells in healthy people across ages. For the second PCR, which ran for about 7 to 11 cycles, a sample-barcoded 5' primer and a J-beta primer mix were used. TCRdb fed the 5' RACE reads into MiXCR, producing one record per CDR3 protein. The data contain 550,000 to 650,000 distinct CDR3 sequences, about 29% of them singletons. This sample was also put to use in a study of T cells of mothers and their children.

The sample consisted of blood. The receptors originated from a boy aged 2 to 10 in good health.

The chain links TRBV6-1 to TRBJ1-2; 7 nucleotides match TRBD1. The trim removed 3 bases at V and 2 bases at J, leaving 12 bases unmatched. The CDR3 covers 17 residues. CDR1 MNHNS and CDR2 SASEGT come from the germline V gene. CDR3 in amino acids: CASSERGQLQLNYGYTF. The DNA of the CDR3 is TGTGCCAGCAGTGAGAGGGGACAGCTTCAACTAAACTATGGCTACACCTTC.

The rearrangement joins TRBV7-9 to TRBJ1-2, with 7 nucleotides matching TRBD1. In germline, CDR1 is SEHNR, CDR2 FQNEAQ (reference sequence). V lost 5 bases, J lost 4 bases, and 7 bases stayed unmatched. This CDR3 is 14 amino acids long. The CDR3 is CASSPPGQIYGYTF. CDR3 DNA: TGTGCCAGCAGCCCTCCGGGACAGATCTATGGCTACACCTTC.

The gene calls are TRBV20-1 and TRBJ2-1; TRBD2 is a possible D gene (5 bases). V was clipped by 5 bases and J by 7 bases, with 18 bases between them. The CDR3 runs 14 residues. Germline CDR1 is DFQATT and CDR2 is SNEGSKA (reference sequence). The CDR3 spells CSALLARRNNEQFF. The CDR3 nucleotides read TGCAGTGCTCTTCTAGCACGCAGAAATAATGAGCAGTTCTTC.

The J gene is TRBJ1-1, the V gene TRBV10-3; the D gene is possibly TRBD1 (5 bases). CDR3 length: 13 amino acids. CDR1 and CDR2 (germline): ENHRY, SYGVKD. V shed 11 bases and J shed 0 bases, with 13 bases lying between them. The CDR3 is CAARQPMNTEAFF. The CDR3 coding sequence is TGTGCCGCAAGACAGCCAATGAACACTGAAGCTTTCTTT.

The CDR3 reads CSASWGDEQYF. The CDR3 nucleotides read TGCAGTGCTAGTTGGGGGGATGAGCAGTACTTC. The J gene is TRBJ2-7, the V gene TRBV20-1; D might be TRBD2 (6 bases). In germline, CDR1 is DFQATT, CDR2 SNEGSKA (reference sequence). Trimming took off 3 bases at V and 7 bases at J, with 10 bases between the two ends. This CDR3 is built from 11 residues.

CDR3 sequence (DNA): TGCAGTGCTAGACTCGTAAGCCTCATGAACACTGAAGCTTTCTTT. Translating it yields CSARLVSLMNTEAFF. This chain links TRBV20-1 with TRBJ1-1; D is ambiguous. Germline CDR1 and CDR2: DFQATT and SNEGSKA (reference sequence). The CDR3 covers 15 residues. Trimming cost V 2 bases and J 0 bases, with 13 bases left between them.

The rearrangement uses TRBV14 and TRBJ1-2; 10 bases are shared with TRBD1. This CDR3 contains 16 residues. Trimming at V came to 6 bases and at J to 7 bases, leaving 14 bases not matched to a gene. Germline CDR1 reads SGHDN; CDR2 reads FVKESK. CDR3 loop: CASSQRTGGRYRGYTF. CDR3 coding DNA: TGTGCCAGCAGTCAACGGACAGGGGGGAGATACCGTGGCTACACCTTC.

This clonotype was detected only a few times. This sequence joins TRBV15 and TRBJ2-1; the match to TRBD2 covers 9 bases. The CDR3 is 19 residues long. V dropped 3 bases and J dropped 1; count of bases not matched to a gene: 13. Germline loops: CDR1 LNHNV, CDR2 YYDKDF (reference sequence). CDR3 protein: CATSSNTGGRASSYNEQFF. CDR3 DNA sequence: TGTGCCACCAGCAGCAATACGGGCGGGAGGGCCTCTTCCTACAATGAGCAGTTCTTC.

The V gene is TRBV11-2, the J gene TRBJ2-5; 14 bases line up with TRBD2. The CDR3 covers 15 residues. Trimming cost V 3 bases and J 4 bases; bases outside gene matches: 1. The germline CDR1 and CDR2 sequences are SGHAT and FQNNGV. CDR3 DNA sequence: TGTGCCAGCAGCTTGACTAGCGGGGGGGCAGAGACCCAGTACTTC. Amino acid sequence: CASSLTSGGAETQYF.

J is TRBJ2-7 and V is TRBV21-1; whether TRBD2, the table's D call, matches the DNA was not checked. TRBV21-1 is tagged as a pseudogene. The CDR3 runs 15 residues. The CDR3 is CASSPERESLYEQYF. The CDR3 DNA reads as TGTGCCAGCAGCCCAGAGAGGGAATCCCTCTACGAGCAGTACTTC.

The chain has TRBV7-2 and TRBJ2-2; D possibly corresponds to TRBD2 (6 bases). Germline V gene sequence: CDR1 SGHTA, CDR2 FQGNSA. The CDR3 extends over 13 amino acids. Trimming removed 5 bases from V and 6 bases from J, with 10 bases in between. Written as DNA, the CDR3 is TGTGCCAGCAGCACGACTAGGTCCGGGGAGCTGTTTTTT. Protein: CASSTTRSGELFF.

The chain has TRBV30 and TRBJ2-7; 7 nucleotides align to TRBD2. V was pared by 0 bases and J by 4 bases, with 12 bases of the junction left unmatched. Germline CDR1 GTSNPN, CDR2 SVGIG (reference sequence). This CDR3 contains 16 residues. In DNA, the CDR3 is TGTGCCTGGAGTGTGGCAGGGAGCGGGAACGGATACGAGCAGTACTTC. Its translation: CAWSVAGSGNGYEQYF.

This clonotype was recorded at least ten times. Here the CDR3 DNA reads TGTGCCAGCACCGAGGACGTAGAGACCCAGTACTTC. As protein: CASTEDVETQYF. The rearrangement links TRBV28 to TRBJ2-5; no clear D. Deletions cut 7 bases from V and 4 bases from J, with 10 bases between. This CDR3 spans 12 amino acids. Per germline, CDR1 MDHEN and CDR2 SYDVKM.

This clonotype has a handful of counts. In DNA form, the CDR3 reads TGCGCCAGCAGCCAAGATGTAAAATCTGGGGCCAACGTCCTGACTTTC. Amino acids: CASSQDVKSGANVLTF. The chain combines TRBV4-3 with TRBJ2-6; no firm D call. The CDR3 loop spans 16 amino acids. The V end lost 0 bases, the J end lost 1 base, and 7 bases lay between the germline ends. CDR1 is LGHNA, CDR2 YSLEER, per germline.

The rearrangement joins TRBV6-5 to TRBJ1-6; D possibly corresponds to TRBD1 (5 bases). V dropped 5 bases and J dropped 13 bases, with 15 bases sitting between them. Per germline, CDR1 MNHEY and CDR2 SVGAGI. The CDR3 is made up of 13 amino acids. In nucleotides, the CDR3 is TGTGCCAGCAGTAAGCCTGGGGGGGGGCCCCTCCACTTT. Its protein is CASSKPGGGPLHF.

About this clonotype: The germline gene is not matched at one end of the junction; a read error may be the cause. This chain connects TRBV11-2 to TRBJ2-7, with 12 nucleotides matching TRBD2. Germline V CDR1 and CDR2: SGHAT, FQNNGV. This CDR3 contains 13 residues. The DNA of the CDR3 is TGTGCCAGCAGCTTAGAATTCAGACTAGCGGGAGAATTC. This gives the protein CASSLEFRLAGEF. The full variable domain, completed using reference TRBV11-2 and TRBJ2-7, is EAGVAQSPRYKIIEKRQSVAFWCNPISGHATLYWYQQILGQGPKLLIQFQNNGVVDDSQLPKDRFSAERLKGVDSTLKIQPAKLEDSAVYLCASSLEFRLAGEFGPGTRLTVT.

The rearrangement links TRBV10-3 to TRBJ2-7; 8 bases are a match to TRBD1. The trim removed 6 bases at V and 5 bases at J, leaving 6 bases unmatched. This CDR3 region has 13 residues. Germline V lookup: CDR1 ENHRY, CDR2 SYGVKD. CDR3 residues: CAISEDREDEQYF. The CDR3 bases are TGTGCCATCAGCGAGGACAGGGAGGACGAGCAGTACTTC.

This clonotype was recorded a few times. CDR3 nucleotides: TGTGCCAGCAGTACGGGACAAAGGAGTTCACCCCTCCACTTT. Amino acids: CASSTGQRSSPLHF. The rearrangement links TRBV2 to TRBJ1-6; D is possibly TRBD1 (6 bases). This CDR3 has 14 residues. The germline V gene has CDR1 SNHLY and CDR2 FYNNEI. Trimming shortened V by 5 bases and J by 9 bases, and 14 bases separated the two germline ends.

This clonotype was seen more than once but under ten times. The chain uses TRBV6-2 or TRBV6-3 and TRBJ2-7; maybe TRBD2 (6 bases). Germline V gives CDR1 MNHEY, CDR2 SVGEGT. V was clipped by 0 bases and J by 2 bases, with 11 bases between them. The CDR3 contains 15 residues. CDR3 in DNA: TGTGCCAGCAGTTACTCTCAGGGAGGTCCCTACGAGCAGTACTTC. It encodes CASSYSQGGPYEQYF.